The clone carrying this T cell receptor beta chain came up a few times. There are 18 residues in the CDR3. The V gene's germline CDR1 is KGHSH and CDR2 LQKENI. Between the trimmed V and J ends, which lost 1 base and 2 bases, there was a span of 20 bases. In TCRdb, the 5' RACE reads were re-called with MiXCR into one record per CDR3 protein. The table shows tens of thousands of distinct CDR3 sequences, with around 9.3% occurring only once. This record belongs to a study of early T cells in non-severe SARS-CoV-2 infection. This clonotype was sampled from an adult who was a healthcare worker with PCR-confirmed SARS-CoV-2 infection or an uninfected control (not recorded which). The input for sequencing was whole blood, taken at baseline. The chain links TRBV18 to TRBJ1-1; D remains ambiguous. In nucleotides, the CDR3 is TGTGCCAGCTCACCACGGGAAATGAGGGAAGTAAGTAACACTGAAGCTTTCTTT. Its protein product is CASSPREMREVSNTEAFF.